This TCR beta chain was identified in a study of T-cell memory formation after mild COVID-19. Germline-derived CDR1 and CDR2 are MGHRA and YSYEKL. The CDR3 totals 14 residues. V trimming: 4 bases; J trimming: 3 bases; junction bases outside the gene matches: 6. TCRdb re-called the 5' RACE reads with MiXCR, one entry per CDR3 protein. The repertoire includes 200,000 to 250,000 distinct CDR3 sequences, under 30% of them detected once, and about 10% sits in the top ten. A few counts support this clonotype. Its antigen is still unknown. Findings of the study overall: Contracting CD4+ clones sat mainly in CM and EM; CD8+ in EMRA. Pre-infection memory contained some responding clones, which suggested that cross-reactive memory had joined.

Sequencing input: PBMCs or a T cell subset sorted from them (not recorded which). The genes are TRBV4-1 and TRBJ2-7; 7 bases match TRBD2. The origin of this receptor is an adult woman who had mild COVID-19 (a few samples of this study predate the infection). Cell type and time point are not known. The DNA of the CDR3 is TGCGCCAGCAGCCCCTGGGGGGGAAGCTACGAGCAGTACTTC. This codes for CASSPWGGSYEQYF.